Below, one TCR beta chain is given with its context. Its antigen target is currently unknown. Base quality data are lacking; no much larger clone is found one base away. The CDR3 numbers 11 residues from cysteine through phenylalanine. Only the CDR3 DNA stays, 33 bases, in frame from base 1. Reading the germline V gene (reference sequence) gives CDR1 LNHDA and CDR2 SQIVND. V loses 10 bases, J loses 2 bases, and the germline ends lie 9 bases apart. Genomic DNA was used as template for profiling of TCR beta VDJ combinations and CDR3 sequences. TCR repertoire sequencing was run on an Illumina HiSeq 2000. On the authors' methods: TRBV/TRBJ rearrangement plots, CDR3 size and DJ length profiles, and Simpson's diversity index were used to evaluate the repertoires. The most abundant DNA sequence in the deep sequencing data was defined as the immunodominant clone. CDR3 amino acid sequences were screened for sharing across subjects and were compared with published repertoires and the VDJdb database. Using fastp trimming at Q25 and MiXCR clonotype assembly, TCRdb reanalyzed the public sequencing data and kept in-frame beta chains. One record per CDR3 amino acid sequence lists the most common genes and DNA. Clone size and V and J calls follow TCRdb, not the original study. The sample profile shows about 160,000 distinct CDR3 sequences; around 75% of them were found once. The ten largest clones add up to 40% to 60% of the sample.

Expansion of CD8+CD57+ cells had been shown by flow cytometry in the patients chosen for sequencing. All patients had severe acquired aplastic anemia diagnosed by International Study of Aplastic Anemia and Agranulocytosis and Camitta criteria. At the time blood was sampled, none of the patients had received any therapy. The study deep-sequenced TCR repertoires of sorted CD4+ and CD8+ blood T cells from severe aplastic anemia patients and healthy subjects. Patients were enrolled under clinicaltrials.gov protocols 00001620, 01623167, 00001397, 00071045, 00081523 and 00961064 in the USA. Ficoll-Paque density gradient centrifugation was used to isolate peripheral blood mononuclear cells. Before DNA extraction, CD4+ and CD8+ T cells were sorted by FACS or by magnetic beads. This specimen comes from a study of CD8+CD57+ T cells in acquired aplastic anemia (dated by TCRdb to the late 2010s). At the level of the whole study: A mean of 3.2 ug of DNA, ranging from roughly 0.2 to 30 ug, was extracted from sorted CD4+ and CD8+ cells. CD8+CD57+ expansion was defined as a frequency above the mean frequency observed in healthy subjects. General conclusions and limits of the study: Roughly 31 CD8+ CDR3 sequences were shared between patients and controls but appeared highly expressed in patients and within their immunodominant clones. Patients and healthy controls showed no significant difference in CD8+ Simpson's diversity (P=0.060).

Recombination joined TRBV19 with TRBJ2-7, with the D gene uncertain. The TCR sequence derives from a human donor with aplastic anemia. Sequenced input: sorted CD4+, CD8+, or CD8+CD57+ T cells (not recorded which) from PBMCs. The CDR3 here reads CATSVAYEQYF. The DNA is as follows: TGTGCCACCTCCGTTGCCTACGAGCAGTACTTC.